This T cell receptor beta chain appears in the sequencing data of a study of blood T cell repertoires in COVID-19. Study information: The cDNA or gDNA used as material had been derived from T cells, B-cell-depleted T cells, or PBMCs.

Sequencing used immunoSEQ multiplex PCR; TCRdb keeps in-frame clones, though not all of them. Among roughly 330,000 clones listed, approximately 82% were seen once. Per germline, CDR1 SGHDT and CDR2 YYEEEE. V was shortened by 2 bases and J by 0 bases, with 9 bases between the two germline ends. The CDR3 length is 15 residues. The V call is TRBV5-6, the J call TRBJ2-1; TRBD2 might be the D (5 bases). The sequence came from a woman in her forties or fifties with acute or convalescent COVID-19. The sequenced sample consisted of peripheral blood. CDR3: CASSLAVSSYNEQFF. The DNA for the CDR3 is TGTGCCAGCAGCTTAGCGGTTAGCTCCTACAATGAGCAGTTCTTC.